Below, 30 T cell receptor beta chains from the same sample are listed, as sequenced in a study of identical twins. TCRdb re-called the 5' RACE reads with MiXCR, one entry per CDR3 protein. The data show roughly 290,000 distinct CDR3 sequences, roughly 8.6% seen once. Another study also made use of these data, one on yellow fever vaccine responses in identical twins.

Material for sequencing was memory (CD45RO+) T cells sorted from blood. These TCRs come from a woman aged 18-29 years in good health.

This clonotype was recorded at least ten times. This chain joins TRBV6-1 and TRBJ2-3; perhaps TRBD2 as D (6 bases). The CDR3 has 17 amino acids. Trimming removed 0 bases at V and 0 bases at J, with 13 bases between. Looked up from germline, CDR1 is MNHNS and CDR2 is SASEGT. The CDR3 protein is CASSEAGGGASTDTQYF. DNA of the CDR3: TGTGCCAGCAGTGAAGCTGGTGGCGGGGCTAGCACAGATACGCAGTATTTT.

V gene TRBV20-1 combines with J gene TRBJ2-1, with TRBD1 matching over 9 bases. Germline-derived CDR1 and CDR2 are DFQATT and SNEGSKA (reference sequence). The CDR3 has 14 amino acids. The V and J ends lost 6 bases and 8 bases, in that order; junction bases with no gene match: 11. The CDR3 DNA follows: TGCAGTGCCTCGAGGACCGACAGGGGGGATGAGCAGTTCTTC. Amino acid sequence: CSASRTDRGDEQFF.

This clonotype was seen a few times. The CDR3 here is CASSELGTPNEQFF. Written as DNA, the CDR3 is TGTGCCAGCAGTGAATTGGGGACCCCCAATGAGCAGTTCTTC. The chain couples TRBV6-1 to TRBJ2-1; D tentatively reads TRBD1 or TRBD2 (5 bases each). Deletions cut 2 bases from V and 6 bases from J, with 11 bases between. Per germline, CDR1 MNHNS and CDR2 SASEGT. The CDR3 contains 14 residues.

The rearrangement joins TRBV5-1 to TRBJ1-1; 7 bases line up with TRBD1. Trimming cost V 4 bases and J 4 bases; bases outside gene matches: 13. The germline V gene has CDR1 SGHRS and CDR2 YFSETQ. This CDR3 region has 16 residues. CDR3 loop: CASSPTGKRLGTEAFF. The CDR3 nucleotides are TGCGCCAGCAGCCCGACAGGGAAGCGGCTGGGCACTGAAGCTTTCTTT.

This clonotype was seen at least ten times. In DNA, the CDR3 is TGCAGTGCTATCCGGGCCCAGCGTGAGGAGCTGTTTTTT. Protein product: CSAIRAQREELFF. The rearrangement uses TRBV20-1 and TRBJ2-2; D is ambiguous. The CDR3 contains 13 residues. CDR1 and CDR2 (germline): DFQATT, SNEGSKA (reference sequence). Trimming left V 4 bases short and J 10 bases short, with 16 bases between.

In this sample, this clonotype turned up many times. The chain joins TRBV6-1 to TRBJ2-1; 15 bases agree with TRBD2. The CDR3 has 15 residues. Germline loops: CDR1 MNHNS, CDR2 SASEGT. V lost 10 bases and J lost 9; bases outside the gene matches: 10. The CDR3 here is CATTPGLAGGREQFF. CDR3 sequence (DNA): TGTGCCACCACCCCAGGACTAGCGGGAGGGCGTGAGCAGTTCTTC.

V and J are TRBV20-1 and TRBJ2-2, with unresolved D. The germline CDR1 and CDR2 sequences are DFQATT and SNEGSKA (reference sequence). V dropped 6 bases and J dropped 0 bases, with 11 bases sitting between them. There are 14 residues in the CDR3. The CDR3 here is CSAPDGPNTGELFF. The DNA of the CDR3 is TGCAGTGCACCGGACGGCCCGAACACCGGGGAGCTGTTTTTT.

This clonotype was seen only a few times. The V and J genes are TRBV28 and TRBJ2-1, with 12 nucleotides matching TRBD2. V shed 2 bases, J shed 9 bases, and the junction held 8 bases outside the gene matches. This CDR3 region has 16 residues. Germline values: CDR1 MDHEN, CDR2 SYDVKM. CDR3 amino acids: CASSLTSGRYRGEQFF. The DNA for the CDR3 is TGTGCCAGCAGTTTAACTAGCGGGAGGTACAGAGGTGAGCAGTTCTTC. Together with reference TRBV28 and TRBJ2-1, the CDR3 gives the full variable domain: DVKVTQSSRYLVKRTGEKVFLECVQDMDHENMFWYRQDPGLGLRLIYFSYDVKMKEKGDIPEGYSVSREKKERFSLILESASTNQTSMYLCASSLTSGRYRGEQFFGPGTRLTVL.

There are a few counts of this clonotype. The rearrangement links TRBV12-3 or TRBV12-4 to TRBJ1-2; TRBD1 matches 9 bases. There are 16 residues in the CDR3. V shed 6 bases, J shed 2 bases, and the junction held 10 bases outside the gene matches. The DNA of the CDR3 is TGTGCCAGCAGCGAGACCGGGACAGGGAGGAACTATGGCTACACCTTC. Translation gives CASSETGTGRNYGYTF.

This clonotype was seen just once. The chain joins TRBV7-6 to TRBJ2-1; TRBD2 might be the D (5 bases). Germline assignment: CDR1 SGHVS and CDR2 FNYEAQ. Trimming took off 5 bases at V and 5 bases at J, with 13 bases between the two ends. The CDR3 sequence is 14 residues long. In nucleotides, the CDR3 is TGTGCCAGCAGCCCGCTCGGGGTCAACAATGAGCAGTTCTTC. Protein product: CASSPLGVNNEQFF.

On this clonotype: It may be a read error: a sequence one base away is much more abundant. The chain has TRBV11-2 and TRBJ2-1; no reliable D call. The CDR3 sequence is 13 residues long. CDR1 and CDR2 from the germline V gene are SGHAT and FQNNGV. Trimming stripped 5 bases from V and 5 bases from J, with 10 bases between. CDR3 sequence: CASSITSHNEQFF. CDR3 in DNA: TGTGCCAGCAGCATAACATCACACAATGAGCAGTTCTTC.

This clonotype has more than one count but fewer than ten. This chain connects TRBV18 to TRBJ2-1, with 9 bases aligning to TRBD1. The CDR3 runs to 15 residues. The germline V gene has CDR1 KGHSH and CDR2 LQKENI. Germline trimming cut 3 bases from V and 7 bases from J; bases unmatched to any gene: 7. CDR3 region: CASSPRTGDGNEQFF. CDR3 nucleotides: TGTGCCAGCTCACCCCGGACAGGGGATGGAAATGAGCAGTTCTTC.

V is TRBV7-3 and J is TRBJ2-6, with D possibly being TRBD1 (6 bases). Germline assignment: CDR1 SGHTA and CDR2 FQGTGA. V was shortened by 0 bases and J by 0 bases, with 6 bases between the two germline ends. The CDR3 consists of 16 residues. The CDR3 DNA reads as TGTGCCAGCAGCTTAACAGGGGGCTCTGGGGCCAACGTCCTGACTTTC. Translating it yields CASSLTGGSGANVLTF.

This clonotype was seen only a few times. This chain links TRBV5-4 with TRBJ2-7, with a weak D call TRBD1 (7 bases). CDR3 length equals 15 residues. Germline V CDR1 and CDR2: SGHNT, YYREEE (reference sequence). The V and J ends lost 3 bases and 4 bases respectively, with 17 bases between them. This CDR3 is CASSYGQEAGYEQYF. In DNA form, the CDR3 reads TGTGCCAGCAGCTACGGACAGGAGGCGGGATACGAGCAGTACTTC.

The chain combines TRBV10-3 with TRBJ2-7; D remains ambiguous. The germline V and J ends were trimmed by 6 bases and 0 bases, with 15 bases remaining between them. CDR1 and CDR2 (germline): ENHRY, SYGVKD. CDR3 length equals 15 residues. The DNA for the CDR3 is TGTGCCATCAGATCGGGTGGGATTAGCTCCTACGAGCAGTACTTC. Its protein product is CAIRSGGISSYEQYF.

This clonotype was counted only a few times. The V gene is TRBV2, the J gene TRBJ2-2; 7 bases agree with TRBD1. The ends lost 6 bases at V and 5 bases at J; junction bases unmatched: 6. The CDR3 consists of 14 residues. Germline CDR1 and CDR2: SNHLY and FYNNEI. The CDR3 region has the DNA TGTGCCAGCAGGGGACAGAGAGGAACCGGGGAGCTGTTTTTT. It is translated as CASRGQRGTGELFF.

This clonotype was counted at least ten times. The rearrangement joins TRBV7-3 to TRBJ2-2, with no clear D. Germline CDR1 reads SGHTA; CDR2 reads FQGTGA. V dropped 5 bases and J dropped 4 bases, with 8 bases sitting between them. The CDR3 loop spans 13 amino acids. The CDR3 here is CASSPQVTGELFF. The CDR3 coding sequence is TGTGCCAGCAGCCCCCAGGTCACCGGGGAGCTGTTTTTT.

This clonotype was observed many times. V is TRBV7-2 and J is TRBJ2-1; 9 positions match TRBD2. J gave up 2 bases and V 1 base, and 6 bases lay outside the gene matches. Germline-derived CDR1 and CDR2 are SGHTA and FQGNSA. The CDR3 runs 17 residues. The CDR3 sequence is CASSLGRREGTYNEQFF. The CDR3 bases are TGTGCCAGCAGCTTAGGGCGGCGGGAGGGCACCTACAATGAGCAGTTCTTC. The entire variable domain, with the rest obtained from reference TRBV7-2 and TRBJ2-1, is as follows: GAGVSQSPSNKVTEKGKDVELRCDPISGHTALYWYRQSLGQGLEFLIYFQGNSAPDKSGLPSDRFSAERTGGSVSTLTIQRTQQEDSAVYLCASSLGRREGTYNEQFFGPGTRLTVL.

The CDR3 protein is CSARNSPTYEQYF. CDR3 DNA sequence: TGCAGTGCTAGGAATAGCCCAACCTACGAGCAGTACTTC. This chain connects TRBV20-1 to TRBJ2-7; no clear D. Germline CDR1 and CDR2: DFQATT and SNEGSKA (reference sequence). V was shortened by 3 bases and J by 2 bases, with 11 bases between the two germline ends. This CDR3 has 13 residues.

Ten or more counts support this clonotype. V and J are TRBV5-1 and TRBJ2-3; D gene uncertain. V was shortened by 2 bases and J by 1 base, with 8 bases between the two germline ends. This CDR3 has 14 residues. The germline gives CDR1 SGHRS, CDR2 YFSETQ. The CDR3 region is CASSLYGGTDTQYF. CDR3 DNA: TGCGCCAGCAGCTTATATGGGGGCACAGATACGCAGTATTTT.

The CDR3 region has the DNA TGTGCCAGCTCACCTCCGACCAATTACAATGAGCAGTTCTTC. It specifies CASSPPTNYNEQFF. The chain is built from TRBV18 and TRBJ2-1; no definite D call. The CDR3 has 14 amino acids. The V end lost 3 bases, the J end lost 4 bases, and 10 bases lay between the germline ends. The V gene's germline CDR1 is KGHSH and CDR2 LQKENI.

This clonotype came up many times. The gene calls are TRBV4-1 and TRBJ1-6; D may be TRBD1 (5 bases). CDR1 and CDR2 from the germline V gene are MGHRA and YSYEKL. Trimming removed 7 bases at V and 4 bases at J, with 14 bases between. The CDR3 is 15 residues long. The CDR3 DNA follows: TGCGCCAGCAAACTCATACAGGCTTATAATTCACCCCTCCACTTT. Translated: CASKLIQAYNSPLHF.

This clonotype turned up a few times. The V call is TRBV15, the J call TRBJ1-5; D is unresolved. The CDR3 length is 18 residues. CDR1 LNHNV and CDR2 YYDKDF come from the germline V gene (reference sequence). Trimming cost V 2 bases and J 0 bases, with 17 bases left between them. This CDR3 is CATSRTTRDPSSNQPQHF. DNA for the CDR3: TGTGCCACCAGCAGAACAACCCGGGATCCCTCTAGCAATCAGCCCCAGCATTTT.

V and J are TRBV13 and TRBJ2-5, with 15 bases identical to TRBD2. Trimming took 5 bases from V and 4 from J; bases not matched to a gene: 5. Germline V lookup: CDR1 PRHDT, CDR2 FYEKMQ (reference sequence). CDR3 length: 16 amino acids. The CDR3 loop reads CASSEGLAGGAETQYF. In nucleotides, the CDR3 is TGTGCCAGCAGCGAGGGACTAGCGGGAGGCGCAGAGACCCAGTACTTC.

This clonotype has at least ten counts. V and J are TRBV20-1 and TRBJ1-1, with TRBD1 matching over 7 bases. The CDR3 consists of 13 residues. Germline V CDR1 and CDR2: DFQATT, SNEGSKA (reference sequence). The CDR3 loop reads CSSTGTANTEAFF. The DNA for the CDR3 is TGCAGCTCGACGGGGACAGCGAACACTGAAGCTTTCTTT.

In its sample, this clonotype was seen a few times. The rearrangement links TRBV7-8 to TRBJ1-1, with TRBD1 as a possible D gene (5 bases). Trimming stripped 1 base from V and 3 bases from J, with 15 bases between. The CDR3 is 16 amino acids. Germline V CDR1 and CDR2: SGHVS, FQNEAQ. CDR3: CASSLVGLNSDTEAFF. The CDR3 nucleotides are TGTGCCAGCAGCTTAGTGGGGCTAAACAGTGACACTGAAGCTTTCTTT.

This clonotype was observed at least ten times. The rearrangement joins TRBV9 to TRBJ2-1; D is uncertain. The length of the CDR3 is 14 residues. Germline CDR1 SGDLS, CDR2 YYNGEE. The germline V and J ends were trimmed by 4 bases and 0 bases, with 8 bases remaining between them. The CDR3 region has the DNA TGTGCCAGCAGCCCCAGAAGCTCCTACAATGAGCAGTTCTTC. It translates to CASSPRSSYNEQFF.

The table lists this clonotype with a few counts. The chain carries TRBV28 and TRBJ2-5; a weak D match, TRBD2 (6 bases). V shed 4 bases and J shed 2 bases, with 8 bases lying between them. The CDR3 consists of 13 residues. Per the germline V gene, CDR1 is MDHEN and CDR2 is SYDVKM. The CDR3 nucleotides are TGTGCCAGCAGTTGGGGAGGACAAGAGACCCAGTACTTC. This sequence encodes CASSWGGQETQYF.

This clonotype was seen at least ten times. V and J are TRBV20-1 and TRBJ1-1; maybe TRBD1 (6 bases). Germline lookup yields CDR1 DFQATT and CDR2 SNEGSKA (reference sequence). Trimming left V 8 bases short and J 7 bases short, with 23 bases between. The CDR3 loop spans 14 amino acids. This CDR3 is CSPSTGPLGGEAFF. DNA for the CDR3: TGCAGTCCATCCACAGGGCCCCTAGGGGGTGAAGCTTTCTTT.

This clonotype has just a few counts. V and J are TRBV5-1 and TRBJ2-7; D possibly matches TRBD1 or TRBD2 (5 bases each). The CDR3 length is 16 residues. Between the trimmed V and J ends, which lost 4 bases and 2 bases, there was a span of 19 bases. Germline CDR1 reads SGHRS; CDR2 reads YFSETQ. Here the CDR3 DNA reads TGCGCCAGCAGCCCCAGGGTAGCGCCTATCCCCTACGAGCAGTACTTC. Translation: CASSPRVAPIPYEQYF.